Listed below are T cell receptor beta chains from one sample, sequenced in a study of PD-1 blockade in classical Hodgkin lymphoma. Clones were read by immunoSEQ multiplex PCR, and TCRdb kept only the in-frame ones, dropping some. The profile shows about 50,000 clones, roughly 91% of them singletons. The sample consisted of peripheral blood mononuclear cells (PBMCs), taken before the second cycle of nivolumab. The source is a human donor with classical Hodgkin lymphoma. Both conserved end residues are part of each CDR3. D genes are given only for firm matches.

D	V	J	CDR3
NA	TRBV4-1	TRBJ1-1	CASSQDQGLPEAFF
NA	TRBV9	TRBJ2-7	CASSVAAGISYEQYF
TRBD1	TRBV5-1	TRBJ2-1	CASSFSASGTGKSYNEQFF
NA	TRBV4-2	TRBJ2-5	CASSPTRGGFPETQYF
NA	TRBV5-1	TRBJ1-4	CASSPGTGNEKLFF
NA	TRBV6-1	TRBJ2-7	CASSELGLGLLSYEQYF
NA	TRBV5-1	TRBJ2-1	CASSDGGNNEQFF
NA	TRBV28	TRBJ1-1	CASSLADADKMNTEAFF
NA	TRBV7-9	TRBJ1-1	CASSSRIKAFF
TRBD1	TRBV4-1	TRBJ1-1	CASSQADRESFF
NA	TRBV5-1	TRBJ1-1	CASSPEGQTEAFF
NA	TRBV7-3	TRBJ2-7	CASSLSGPSDEQYF
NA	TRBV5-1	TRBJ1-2	CASSLDTTAGYTF
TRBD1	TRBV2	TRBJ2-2	CASSTDRGPGELFF
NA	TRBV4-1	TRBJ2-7	CASSQGARYEQYF
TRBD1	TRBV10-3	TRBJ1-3	CATRDREETGNTIYF
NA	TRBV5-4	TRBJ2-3	CASSLGSGRSTDTQYF
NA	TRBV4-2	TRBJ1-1	CASSQDRQGPEAFF
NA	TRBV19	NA	CASSPERVGSYEQYF
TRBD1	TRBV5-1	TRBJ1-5	CASSVGQGDQPQHF
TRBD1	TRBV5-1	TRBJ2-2	CASSLEGQGSNTGELFF
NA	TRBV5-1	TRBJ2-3	CASSLAAITSTDTQYF
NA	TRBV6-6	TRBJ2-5	CASSRGWEETQYF
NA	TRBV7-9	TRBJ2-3	CASSLVGIPTDTQYF
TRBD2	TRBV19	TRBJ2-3	CASSLIAGGPYF
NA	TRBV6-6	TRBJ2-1	CASLNGVYNEQFF
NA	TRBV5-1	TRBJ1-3	CASSLEGGTDPGNTIYF
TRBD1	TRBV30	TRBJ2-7	CAWSLGQTYEQYF
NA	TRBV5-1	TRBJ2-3	CASSLQKGADTQYF
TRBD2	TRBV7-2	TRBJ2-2	CASSLAGAGELFF